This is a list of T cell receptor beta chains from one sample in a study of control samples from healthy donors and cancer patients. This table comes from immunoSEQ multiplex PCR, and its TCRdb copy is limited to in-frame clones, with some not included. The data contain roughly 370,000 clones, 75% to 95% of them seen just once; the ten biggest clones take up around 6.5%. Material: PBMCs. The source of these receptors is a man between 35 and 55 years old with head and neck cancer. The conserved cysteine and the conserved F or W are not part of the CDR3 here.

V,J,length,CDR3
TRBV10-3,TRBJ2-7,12,AISEGGDGYEQY
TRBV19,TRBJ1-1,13,ASSNLWTGNTEAF
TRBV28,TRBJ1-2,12,ASSLIDGGYGYT
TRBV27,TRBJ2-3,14,ASRQTGTPSTDTQY
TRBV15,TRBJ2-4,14,ATSRDSTGETNIQY
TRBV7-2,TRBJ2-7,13,ASSLVGTSLYEQY
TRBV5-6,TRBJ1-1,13,ASSTGMGRGTEAF
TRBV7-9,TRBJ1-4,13,ASSYLSPGNEKLF
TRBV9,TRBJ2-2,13,ASSVASTNTGELF
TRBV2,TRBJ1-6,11,ASDLGGNSPLH
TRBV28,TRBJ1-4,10,ASWGANEKLF
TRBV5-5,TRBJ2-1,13,ASSGGVQPYNEQF
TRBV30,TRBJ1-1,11,AWTLQPNTEAF
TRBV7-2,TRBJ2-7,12,ASSTQGLGHEQY
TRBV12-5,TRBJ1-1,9,ASADRAEAF
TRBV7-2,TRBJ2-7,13,ASSMKAGIPYEQY
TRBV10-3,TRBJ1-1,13,AISEPTDRGPEAF
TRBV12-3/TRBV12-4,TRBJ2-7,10,ASSLMGNEQY
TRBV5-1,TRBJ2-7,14,ASRRLGGDPSYEQY
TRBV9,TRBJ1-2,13,ASSAPSGGDYGYT
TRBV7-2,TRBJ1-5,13,ASSQVQGRGQPQH
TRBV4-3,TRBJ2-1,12,ASSRTGSYNEQF
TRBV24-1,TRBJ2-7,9,ATSDGDEQY
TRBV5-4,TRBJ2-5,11,ASSPRLQETQY
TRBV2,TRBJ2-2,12,ASSVRTDTGELF
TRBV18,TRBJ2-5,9,ASSPEETQY
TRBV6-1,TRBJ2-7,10,ASSEPIREQY
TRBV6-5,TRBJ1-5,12,ASSGQGANQPQH
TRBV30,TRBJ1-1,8,AWSHSEAF
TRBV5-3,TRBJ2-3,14,ARSFLHPTSTDTQY
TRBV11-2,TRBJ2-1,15,ASSLAEGTSGGYEQF
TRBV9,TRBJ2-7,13,ASSAEGQVRGEQY
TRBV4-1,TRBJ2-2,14,ASSLFTGANTGELF
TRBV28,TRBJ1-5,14,ASSLPGGHSNQPQH
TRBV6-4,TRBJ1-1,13,ASSLYPGQGTEAF
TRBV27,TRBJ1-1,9,ASSWGTEAF
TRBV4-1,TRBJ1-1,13,ASSQGQGTGTEAF
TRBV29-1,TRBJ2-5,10,SVEALRDPQY
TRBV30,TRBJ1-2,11,AWSTGGREGYT
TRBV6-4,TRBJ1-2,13,ASSPSGNVNYGYT
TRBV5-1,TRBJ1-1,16,ASSRLMGGSNPNTEAF
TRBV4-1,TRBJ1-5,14,ASSQEGVRGNQPQH
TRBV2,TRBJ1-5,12,ASGRGGGNQPQH
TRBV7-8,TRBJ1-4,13,ASSYRDSGWEKLF
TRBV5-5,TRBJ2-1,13,ASSRQGPYYNEQF
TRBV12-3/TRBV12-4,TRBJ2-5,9,ASSSWETQY
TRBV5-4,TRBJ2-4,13,ASSPTPGTHEIQY
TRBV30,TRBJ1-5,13,AWSTGDYSNQPQH
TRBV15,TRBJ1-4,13,ATSRGQVFNEKLF
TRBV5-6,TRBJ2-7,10,ASSTGQEEQY
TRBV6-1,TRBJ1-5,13,ASSEGSLVSQPQH
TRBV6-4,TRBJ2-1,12,ASSGYGRDDEQF
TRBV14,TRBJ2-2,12,ASSQDLATGELF
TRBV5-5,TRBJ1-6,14,ASSLGTVDLGSPLH
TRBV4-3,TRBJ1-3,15,ASSQDPGTGPGNTIY
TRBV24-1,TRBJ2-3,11,ATSDSLSDTQY
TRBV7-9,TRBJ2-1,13,ASSFQLAGDVEQF
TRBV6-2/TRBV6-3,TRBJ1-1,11,ASSFFFATEAF
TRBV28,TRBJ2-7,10,ASSLSGGRGD